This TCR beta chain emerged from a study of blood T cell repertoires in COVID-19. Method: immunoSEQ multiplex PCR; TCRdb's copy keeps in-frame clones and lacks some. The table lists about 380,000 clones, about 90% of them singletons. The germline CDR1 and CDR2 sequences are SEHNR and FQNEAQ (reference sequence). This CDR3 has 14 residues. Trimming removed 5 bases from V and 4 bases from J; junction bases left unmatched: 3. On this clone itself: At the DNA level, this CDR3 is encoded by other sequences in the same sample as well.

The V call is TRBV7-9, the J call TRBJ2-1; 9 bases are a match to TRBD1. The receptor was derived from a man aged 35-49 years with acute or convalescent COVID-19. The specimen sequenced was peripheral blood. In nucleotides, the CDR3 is TGTGCCAGCAGCCTTGGACAGGGGTACAATGAGCAGTTCTTC. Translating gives CASSLGQGYNEQFF.